One sample yielded the 32 T cell receptor beta chains listed below, sequenced in a study of blood T cell repertoires in COVID-19. Data came from immunoSEQ multiplex PCR; TCRdb stores just in-frame clones and leaves some out. Counted here are about 250,000 clones, roughly 85% occurring once; the ten biggest clones make up 4% to 6%. The sequenced material came from peripheral blood. The receptors come from a man aged 50 to 60 with active or convalescent COVID-19.

Written as DNA, the CDR3 is TGTGCCAGCTGGGACAGAAACTATGGCTACACCTTC. This sequence encodes CASWDRNYGYTF. The chain has TRBV28 and TRBJ1-2, with 7 bases fitting TRBD1. Germline lookup yields CDR1 MDHEN and CDR2 SYDVKM. The length of the CDR3 is 12 residues. The J segment lost 2 bases and the V segment lost 8 bases, leaving 2 bases of the junction unmatched.

The chain employs TRBV29-1 and TRBJ1-3; 9 nucleotides match TRBD1. Trimming took 0 bases from V and 3 from J; bases not matched to a gene: 6. Germline V CDR1 and CDR2: SQVTM, ANQGSEA. The CDR3 contains 16 residues. The CDR3 DNA reads TGCAGCGTTGAAGATAAGGACAGGGGAGATGGAAACACCATATATTTT. As protein: CSVEDKDRGDGNTIYF.

The chain has TRBV5-1 and TRBJ2-1; D might be TRBD1 (6 bases). Trimming took off 1 base at V and 0 bases at J, with 8 bases between the two ends. The CDR3 runs to 15 residues. Germline V CDR1 and CDR2: SGHRS, YFSETQ. The CDR3 protein is CASSLMGASYNEQFF. CDR3 in DNA: TGCGCCAGCAGCTTGATGGGGGCCTCCTACAATGAGCAGTTCTTC.

This rearrangement joins TRBV7-6 to TRBJ1-5, with D maybe TRBD1 (6 bases). V was trimmed by 1 base and J by 3 bases, leaving 16 bases between them. The germline V gene encodes CDR1 SGHVS and CDR2 FNYEAQ. The CDR3 covers 17 residues. This chain's CDR3 is CASSLGPGQYSNQPQHF. In nucleotides, the CDR3 is TGTGCCAGCAGCTTAGGACCTGGACAGTACTCCAATCAGCCCCAGCATTTT. Supplemented by reference TRBV7-6 and TRBJ1-5, the full variable domain reads GAGVSQSPRYKVTKRGQDVALRCDPISGHVSLYWYRQALGQGPEFLTYFNYEAQQDKSGLPNDRFSAERPEGSISTLTIQRTEQRDSAMYRCASSLGPGQYSNQPQHFGDGTRLSIL.

The V gene is TRBV7-2, the J gene TRBJ2-6; 7 positions match TRBD1. Germline-derived CDR1 and CDR2 are SGHTA and FQGNSA. With 1 base clipped from V and 1 base from J, the junction kept 1 base outside the gene matches. The CDR3 extends over 16 amino acids. CDR3 loop: CASSLGQGSGANVLTF. In nucleotides, the CDR3 is TGTGCCAGCAGCTTAGGACAGGGATCTGGGGCCAACGTCCTGACTTTC.

This clone was seen a single time. The chain carries TRBV7-9 and TRBJ1-2; no definite D call. V lost 1 base and J lost 7, with 7 bases in between. In germline, CDR1 is SEHNR, CDR2 FQNEAQ (reference sequence). The CDR3 has 12 residues. The DNA of the CDR3 is TGTGCCAGCAGCTTAGAATCCGGTGGCTACACCTTC. It codes for CASSLESGGYTF.

The V and J genes are TRBV9 and TRBJ2-2; 8 bases line up with TRBD2. Per germline, CDR1 SGDLS and CDR2 YYNGEE. After removal of 3 bases from V and 0 bases from J, the junction contained 4 bases not matched to a gene. CDR3 length: 16 amino acids. The CDR3 region is CASSGTSGANTGELFF. CDR3 bases: TGTGCCAGCAGCGGTACTAGCGGAGCGAACACCGGGGAGCTGTTTTTT.

This rearrangement joins TRBV28 to TRBJ1-1, with D possibly TRBD1 on 6 matching bases. Trimming stripped 2 bases from V and 5 bases from J, with 12 bases between. Germline assignment: CDR1 MDHEN and CDR2 SYDVKM. CDR3 length: 14 residues. CDR3 sequence: CASSLGGAWTEAFF. DNA of the CDR3: TGTGCCAGCAGTTTAGGGGGCGCGTGGACTGAAGCTTTCTTT.

The J gene is TRBJ1-1, the V gene TRBV19, with 9 bases identical to TRBD1. V lost 6 bases and J lost 7; bases outside the gene matches: 9. In germline, CDR1 is LNHDA, CDR2 SQIVND (reference sequence). The CDR3 sequence is 14 residues long. As DNA, the CDR3 is TGTGCCAGTAGCCCTTGGGGACAGGGACTTGAAGCTTTCTTT. This gives the protein CASSPWGQGLEAFF.

As concerns this clone: One end of the junction does not line up with germline, which may come from a read error. The gene calls are TRBV28 and TRBJ2-3; 9 bases agree with TRBD2. The CDR3 has 10 residues. CDR1 and CDR2 (germline): MDHEN, SYDVKM. The CDR3 is CASSLPSGNF. The DNA of the CDR3 is TGTGCCAGCAGTTTGCCTAGCGGGAATTTT.

V is TRBV28 and J is TRBJ1-4; TRBD1 aligns across 9 bases. The CDR3 consists of 13 residues. J lost 8 bases, V lost 7 bases, and 5 bases had no gene match. Germline lookup yields CDR1 MDHEN and CDR2 SYDVKM. CDR3 DNA: TGTGCCAGCACCGGACAGGGGAGGGAAAAACTGTTTTTT. Translated: CASTGQGREKLFF.

The chain carries TRBV7-3 and TRBJ2-1; possible D gene TRBD2, 6 bases. Germline assignment: CDR1 SGHTA and CDR2 FQGTGA. V was shortened by 2 bases and J by 5 bases, with 10 bases between the two germline ends. This CDR3 spans 14 amino acids. The CDR3 DNA reads TGTGCCAGCAGCTTATCCGGCGGGAACAATGAGCAGTTCTTC. Residues: CASSLSGGNNEQFF.

The rearrangement uses TRBV28 and TRBJ1-3, with D maybe TRBD1 (6 bases). Germline assignment: CDR1 MDHEN and CDR2 SYDVKM. V gave up 7 bases and J gave up 1 base, with 14 bases separating them. This CDR3 has 15 residues. The CDR3, as DNA: TGTGCCAGCACCGATCATACAGGGTCTGGAAACACCATATATTTT. This codes for CASTDHTGSGNTIYF.

The CDR3 region has the DNA TGTGCCAGCAGCCTTGGGGCGGCAAGTTACGAGCAGTACTTC. It specifies CASSLGAASYEQYF. The gene calls are TRBV2 and TRBJ2-7, with D possibly being TRBD1 (5 bases). With 6 bases removed from V and 4 bases from J, the gap between germline ends came to 16 bases. The germline V gene encodes CDR1 SNHLY and CDR2 FYNNEI. The CDR3 runs 14 residues.

V usage is TRBV14 and J usage is TRBJ1-2; 9 bases are a match to TRBD1. V was pared by 0 bases and J by 7 bases, with 3 bases of the junction left unmatched. Looked up from germline, CDR1 is SGHDN and CDR2 is FVKESK. The CDR3 sequence is 14 residues long. CDR3 amino acids: CASSQDRTGAGYTF. The CDR3 DNA sequence: TGTGCCAGCAGCCAAGATCGGACAGGGGCTGGCTACACCTTC.

The CDR3 DNA sequence: TGTGCCATCAGTTTGGACAGGGCCGGTGGCTACACCTTC. Its protein product is CAISLDRAGGYTF. The V gene is TRBV10-3, the J gene TRBJ1-2; 8 bases are a match to TRBD1. This CDR3 comprises 13 residues. Unmatched junction bases numbered 6, after V lost 5 bases and J lost 7 bases. Germline V lookup: CDR1 ENHRY, CDR2 SYGVKD.

The rearrangement joins TRBV19 to TRBJ1-5; weak D call: TRBD1 (5 bases). This CDR3 is built from 13 residues. Germline CDR1 LNHDA, CDR2 SQIVND (reference sequence). Trimming took off 4 bases at V and 4 bases at J, with 8 bases between the two ends. CDR3 nucleotides: TGTGCCAGTAGTAAAAGACAGAATCAGCCCCAGCATTTT. It specifies CASSKRQNQPQHF.

The rearrangement joins TRBV7-3 to TRBJ1-1; tentative D call: TRBD1 (6 bases). The germline gives CDR1 SGHTA, CDR2 FQGTGA. The CDR3 is made up of 15 amino acids. V was clipped by 2 bases and J by 1 base, with 11 bases between them. DNA of the CDR3: TGTGCCAGCAGCTTATTGCCACAGGGGAACACTGAAGCTTTCTTT. Protein product: CASSLLPQGNTEAFF.

CDR3 DNA sequence: TGTGCCAGCAGCGGGAAGGGGGGGCAGCCCCAGCATTTT. The encoded protein is CASSGKGGQPQHF. The chain joins TRBV7-8 to TRBJ1-5; D possibly corresponds to TRBD1 (6 bases). Germline V gene lookup returns CDR1 SGHVS and CDR2 FQNEAQ. Trimming took off 5 bases at V and 7 bases at J, with 12 bases between the two ends. The CDR3 totals 13 residues. Complete variable domain (other parts from reference TRBV7-8 and TRBJ1-5): GAGVSQSPRYKVAKRGQDVALRCDPISGHVSLFWYQQALGQGPEFLTYFQNEAQLDKSGLPSDRFFAERPEGSVSTLKIQRTQQEDSAVYLCASSGKGGQPQHFGDGTRLSIL.

The rearrangement uses TRBV6-2 or TRBV6-3 and TRBJ1-5, with 7 positions matching TRBD1. The J segment lost 3 bases and the V segment lost 3 bases, leaving 5 bases of the junction unmatched. Germline V lookup: CDR1 MNHEY, CDR2 SVGEGT. CDR3 length: 15 residues. In DNA form, the CDR3 reads TGTGCCAGCAGTTATGCTGACAGGGTCAATCAGCCCCAGCATTTT. This encodes CASSYADRVNQPQHF.

The chain is built from TRBV28 and TRBJ1-1, with 7 bases aligning to TRBD1. The CDR3 has 14 residues. V trimming: 5 bases; J trimming: 5 bases; junction bases outside the gene matches: 8. Germline assignment: CDR1 MDHEN and CDR2 SYDVKM. The CDR3 region is CASSKGTGVTEAFF. DNA for the CDR3: TGTGCCAGCAGTAAAGGCACAGGGGTGACTGAAGCTTTCTTT.

The chain couples TRBV2 to TRBJ2-7; D is ambiguous. The CDR3 covers 10 residues. V lost 7 bases to trimming and J lost 5 bases, with 6 bases between them. CDR1 is SNHLY and CDR2 is FYNNEI in the germline V gene. Here the CDR3 reads CASKINEQYF. The CDR3 DNA reads as TGTGCCAGCAAAATCAACGAGCAGTACTTC.

The CDR3 DNA reads as TGTGCCTACAAGCGGGAACCCACAGATACGCAGTATTTT. It translates to CAYKREPTDTQYF. The chain couples TRBV10-3 to TRBJ2-3, with 7 bases matching TRBD2. The CDR3 is 13 residues long. V lost 11 bases to trimming and J lost 2 bases; unmatched junction nucleotides: 7. Germline V gene data show CDR1 as ENHRY and CDR2 as SYGVKD.

The chain is built from TRBV27 and TRBJ2-5; 8 bases align to TRBD2. The CDR3 loop spans 13 amino acids. The germline gives CDR1 MNHEY, CDR2 SMNVEV (reference sequence). The junction had 1 base not matched to a gene; V was cut back by 0 bases and J by 7 bases. CDR3 bases: TGTGCCAGCAGTTTATCGCTAGCGGGGACCCAGTACTTC. This sequence encodes CASSLSLAGTQYF.

This rearrangement joins TRBV9 to TRBJ2-1, with 8 bases aligning to TRBD2. After removal of 6 bases from V and 7 bases from J, the junction contained 12 bases not matched to a gene. The germline V gene encodes CDR1 SGDLS and CDR2 YYNGEE. The CDR3 runs 15 residues. CDR3 residues: CASTGSGSWANEQFF. The CDR3 bases are TGTGCCAGCACCGGAAGCGGGAGTTGGGCAAATGAGCAGTTCTTC.

The CDR3 sequence is CAISVGFRDTQYF. The CDR3 bases are TGTGCCATCAGTGTCGGTTTCCGGGATACGCAGTATTTT. V usage is TRBV10-3 and J usage is TRBJ2-3; D gene unclear. Trimming removed 4 bases from V and 6 bases from J, with 11 bases in between. CDR1 and CDR2 from the germline V gene are ENHRY and SYGVKD. CDR3 length equals 13 residues.

About this clone: This sample includes further DNA sequences coding for the same CDR3. This chain links TRBV18 with TRBJ2-5; D not resolved. Trimming left V 3 bases short and J 5 bases short, with 4 bases between. CDR1 KGHSH and CDR2 LQKENI come from the germline V gene. The CDR3 is 11 residues long. CDR3 nucleotides: TGTGCCAGCTCACCCGGGGAGACCCAGTACTTC. Translated: CASSPGETQYF.

This clone was seen only once. V is TRBV19 and J is TRBJ1-2, with D possibly matching TRBD1 (5 bases). Trimming took 9 bases from V and 8 from J, leaving 22 bases between them. Germline CDR1 LNHDA, CDR2 SQIVND (reference sequence). CDR3 length: 14 residues. DNA of the CDR3: TGTGCCAGCTCCCGGGACTCCACCAATTGGGGCTACACCTTC. As protein: CASSRDSTNWGYTF.

The V call is TRBV30, the J call TRBJ2-1, with 10 bases lining up with TRBD2. Looked up from germline, CDR1 is GTSNPN and CDR2 is SVGIG (reference sequence). Unmatched junction bases numbered 4, after V lost 1 base and J lost 16 bases. The length of the CDR3 is 11 residues. The CDR3 reads CAWSASGGSFF. CDR3 nucleotides: TGTGCCTGGAGTGCTAGCGGGGGCTCCTTCTTC.

This clone came up once. This chain joins TRBV19 and TRBJ1-2; TRBD1 might be the D (5 bases). With 6 bases removed from V and 4 bases from J, the gap between germline ends came to 18 bases. The CDR3 runs 15 residues. Per germline, CDR1 LNHDA and CDR2 SQIVND (reference sequence). CDR3 DNA sequence: TGTGCCAGTAGAAAAGACAGAGAGAGAGGCTATGGCTACACCTTC. It codes for CASRKDRERGYGYTF.

The chain has TRBV7-2 and TRBJ1-1; 10 bases fit TRBD1. This CDR3 is 15 amino acids long. CDR1 is SGHTA, CDR2 FQGNSA, per germline. After removal of 0 bases from V and 4 bases from J, the junction contained 2 bases not matched to a gene. In nucleotides, the CDR3 is TGTGCCAGCAGCTTAGCGGGACAGGGGTCCACTGAAGCTTTCTTT. This gives the protein CASSLAGQGSTEAFF.

J is TRBJ2-7 and V is TRBV24-1, with 10 positions matching TRBD1. The V gene's germline CDR1 is KGHDR and CDR2 SFDVKD. This CDR3 has 18 residues. V lost 0 bases and J lost 3; bases outside the gene matches: 10. The CDR3: CATSDLRVLGQGSYEQYF. In nucleotides, the CDR3 is TGTGCCACCAGTGATTTGAGGGTGTTGGGACAGGGGAGCTACGAGCAGTACTTC.